Listed here are 19 T cell receptor beta chains from one sample, sequenced in a study of response to subunit inactivated influenza vaccine. TCRdb reprocessed the RT-PCR reads via MiXCR and lists one record per CDR3 protein. The sample holds about 610,000 distinct CDR3 sequences, less than 15% seen once. The sample consisted of PBMCs from blood, taken roughly 12 days after vaccination. Receptors originate from a man over 45 who received an inactivated influenza vaccine.

This clonotype was found a few times. This chain joins TRBV2 and TRBJ2-3; D is tentatively TRBD1 or TRBD2 (5 bases each). With 3 bases removed from V and 2 bases from J, the gap between germline ends came to 9 bases. Germline loops: CDR1 SNHLY, CDR2 FYNNEI. The CDR3 spans 14 residues. CDR3 region: CASSEAGTTDTQYF. The CDR3 bases are TGTGCCAGCAGTGAGGCAGGGACCACAGATACGCAGTATTTT.

This clonotype occurred once. The chain has TRBV4-3 and TRBJ1-6; tentative D call: TRBD1 (6 bases). Germline lookup yields CDR1 LGHNA and CDR2 YSLEER. The CDR3 is 16 residues long. The V end was cut by 0 bases, the J end by 8 bases, with 14 bases between. The CDR3 coding sequence is TGCGCCAGCAGCCAAGATCCAGGGGACGGGTATTCACCCCTCCACTTT. Amino acids: CASSQDPGDGYSPLHF.

This clonotype was detected ten times or more. The rearrangement links TRBV10-3 to TRBJ1-2, with 11 bases fitting TRBD1. This CDR3 spans 16 amino acids. Trimming at V came to 1 base and at J to 0 bases, leaving 1 base not matched to a gene. The germline CDR1 and CDR2 sequences are ENHRY and SYGVKD. The CDR3 DNA reads TGTGCCATCAGTGAGTGGACAGGGGGCGCTAACTATGGCTACACCTTC. As protein: CAISEWTGGANYGYTF.

The chain recombines TRBV7-8 with TRBJ1-3; D is undetermined. This CDR3 region has 13 residues. Germline V gene lookup returns CDR1 SGHVS and CDR2 FQNEAQ. V gave up 5 bases and J gave up 4 bases, with 9 bases separating them. The CDR3 nucleotides are TGTGCCAGCAGCGGGCGGACGGGAAACACCATATATTTT. Translation: CASSGRTGNTIYF.

This clonotype appeared a few times. The genes are TRBV4-2 and TRBJ2-1; TRBD2 matches at 7 bases. Germline values: CDR1 LGHNA, CDR2 YNFKEQ. The J segment lost 0 bases and the V segment lost 0 bases, leaving 8 bases of the junction unmatched. CDR3 length: 18 amino acids. CDR3: CASSQDRLAANSYNEQFF. CDR3 nucleotide sequence: TGTGCCAGCAGCCAAGATAGACTAGCTGCCAACTCCTACAATGAGCAGTTCTTC.

This clonotype was picked up a small number of times. The rearrangement joins TRBV7-6 to TRBJ2-3; D is unclear. The CDR3 consists of 15 residues. Looked up from germline, CDR1 is SGHVS and CDR2 is FNYEAQ. V was pared by 5 bases and J by 2 bases, with 14 bases between. The CDR3 coding sequence is TGTGCCAGCAGCGCGACACCGGCCAACACAGATACGCAGTATTTT. It encodes CASSATPANTDTQYF. Variable domain in full (rest from reference TRBV7-6 and TRBJ2-3): GAGVSQSPRYKVTKRGQDVALRCDPISGHVSLYWYRQALGQGPEFLTYFNYEAQQDKSGLPNDRFSAERPEGSISTLTIQRTEQRDSAMYRCASSATPANTDTQYFGPGTRLTVL.

The chain uses TRBV20-1 and TRBJ2-7; 10 nucleotides agree with TRBD2. V shed 5 bases, J shed 5 bases, and the junction held 12 bases outside the gene matches. Germline V lookup: CDR1 DFQATT, CDR2 SNEGSKA (reference sequence). The length of the CDR3 is 15 residues. CDR3 in DNA: TGCAGTGCTCAGCCCGACAGCGGGAGGGCTCACGAGCAGTACTTC. As protein: CSAQPDSGRAHEQYF.

The chain uses TRBV18 and TRBJ1-4; D is unresolved. The V end lost 6 bases, the J end lost 2 bases, and 13 bases lay between the germline ends. The length of the CDR3 is 15 residues. Germline loops: CDR1 KGHSH, CDR2 LQKENI. CDR3 nucleotide sequence: TGTGCCAGCTCCCCCACTCAACAGACTAATGAAAAACTGTTTTTT. It translates to CASSPTQQTNEKLFF.

The chain joins TRBV18 to TRBJ1-6, with 11 bases identical to TRBD1. There are 17 residues in the CDR3. The germline gives CDR1 KGHSH, CDR2 LQKENI. V was pared by 4 bases and J by 5 bases, with 7 bases of the junction left unmatched. The CDR3 sequence is CASSRWTGGLDNSPLHF. CDR3 nucleotides: TGTGCCAGCTCACGTTGGACAGGGGGCCTAGATAATTCACCCCTCCACTTT.

The chain joins TRBV6-1 to TRBJ1-5, with no clear D. Germline V gene data show CDR1 as MNHNS and CDR2 as SASEGT. Trimming removed 1 base at V and 0 bases at J, with 7 bases between. This CDR3 region has 15 residues. This CDR3 reads CASSEDDYSNQPQHF. The CDR3 DNA is TGTGCCAGCAGTGAAGATGATTATAGCAATCAGCCCCAGCATTTT.

This clonotype was observed a handful of times. The V gene is TRBV10-3, the J gene TRBJ2-7, with 10 bases lining up with TRBD1. The CDR3 extends over 16 amino acids. Germline V CDR1 and CDR2: ENHRY, SYGVKD. With 4 bases clipped from V and 6 bases from J, the junction kept 12 bases outside the gene matches. The CDR3 nucleotides read TGTGCCATCAGTGGGGGTTCCCGGACAGGGGGAGTCGAGCAGTACTTC. Its translation is CAISGGSRTGGVEQYF.

This clonotype was detected a few times. This chain connects TRBV27 to TRBJ2-2; D gene ambiguous. Trimming pared 0 bases from V and 6 bases from J, leaving 5 bases between. Germline V CDR1 and CDR2: MNHEY, SMNVEV (reference sequence). The CDR3 runs 13 residues. This CDR3 reads CASSLSFPGELFF. Here the CDR3 DNA reads TGTGCCAGCAGTTTATCCTTCCCCGGGGAGCTGTTTTTT.

The V gene is TRBV18, the J gene TRBJ2-7; TRBD1 matches 9 bases. This CDR3 has 16 amino acids. Germline assignment: CDR1 KGHSH and CDR2 LQKENI. V was pared by 1 base and J by 0 bases, with 4 bases of the junction left unmatched. The CDR3 loop reads CASSPRTGVGSYEQYF. CDR3 sequence (DNA): TGTGCCAGCTCACCACGGACAGGGGTAGGCTCCTACGAGCAGTACTTC.

The chain carries TRBV20-1 and TRBJ2-3, with 11 bases identical to TRBD2. CDR1 and CDR2 from the germline V gene are DFQATT and SNEGSKA (reference sequence). This CDR3 region has 18 residues. Germline trimming cut 0 bases from V and 0 bases from J; bases unmatched to any gene: 8. Here the CDR3 DNA reads TGCAGTGCTAGAGATCCTAGCGGGGGGATTACTAGCACAGATACGCAGTATTTT. Translated, it gives CSARDPSGGITSTDTQYF.

The gene calls are TRBV12-3 or TRBV12-4 and TRBJ1-5; tentatively, D is TRBD1 (6 bases). The V end lost 4 bases, the J end lost 4 bases, and 14 bases lay between the germline ends. The CDR3 is made up of 15 amino acids. This CDR3 reads CASSSSGHGNQPQHF. The CDR3 coding sequence is TGTGCCAGCAGTTCCTCGGGACACGGGAATCAGCCCCAGCATTTT.

This clonotype turned up a few times. The rearrangement uses TRBV7-2 and TRBJ1-2; no firm D call. Trimming left V 5 bases short and J 8 bases short, with 18 bases between. Germline V CDR1 and CDR2: SGHTA, FQGNSA. The CDR3 loop spans 14 amino acids. CDR3 protein: CASSPGGPRRGYTF. DNA for the CDR3: TGTGCCAGCAGCCCTGGCGGGCCCAGGCGCGGCTACACCTTC.

In its sample, this clonotype was seen a few times. The gene calls are TRBV20-1 and TRBJ1-1; the match to TRBD1 covers 8 bases. This CDR3 has 13 residues. V shed 5 bases, J shed 0 bases, and the junction held 2 bases outside the gene matches. CDR1 is DFQATT, CDR2 SNEGSKA, per germline (reference sequence). The CDR3 DNA sequence: TGCAGTGCTTTGACAGGGGTGAACACTGAAGCTTTCTTT. It is translated as CSALTGVNTEAFF.

This clonotype was seen repeatedly, ten times or more. The chain couples TRBV12-3 or TRBV12-4 to TRBJ2-1; D ambiguous. V was trimmed by 5 bases and J by 6 bases, leaving 17 bases between them. CDR3 length: 15 amino acids. CDR3 nucleotides: TGTGCCAGCAGTCAACGAGGCCTTCGTTCCAATGAGCAGTTCTTC. Translating it yields CASSQRGLRSNEQFF.

V usage is TRBV19 and J usage is TRBJ1-1, with 10 bases identical to TRBD1. J gave up 2 bases and V 8 bases, and 11 bases lay outside the gene matches. The germline CDR1 and CDR2 sequences are LNHDA and SQIVND (reference sequence). The CDR3 is 16 amino acids. The CDR3 reads CASSSRTGGINTEAFF. The DNA for the CDR3 is TGTGCCAGTTCTTCCCGGACAGGGGGGATAAACACTGAAGCTTTCTTT.